One sample yielded the 3 T cell receptor beta chains listed below, sequenced in a study of shared clonotypes between healthy human individuals. Sequencing was performed with immunoSEQ multiplex PCR; in TCRdb, only in-frame clones are kept and a portion is missing. The sample comprises some 580,000 clones, 95% to 98% of which are singletons, and 0.3% rests with the top ten. It was CD45RO-negative cells, positively selected for CCR7, that made up naive CD8 cells, with terminally differentiated effector memory CD45RA+ cells excluded. The sample was naive CD8+ T cells sorted from blood. The origin of the receptors is a man aged 25 to 40 in good health.

The chain combines TRBV27 with TRBJ2-5; TRBD2 matches 9 bases. This CDR3 is 15 amino acids long. V gave up 5 bases and J gave up 5 bases; unmatched junction bases: 9. CDR1 is MNHEY and CDR2 is SMNVEV in the germline V gene (reference sequence). CDR3 nucleotide sequence: TGTGCCAGCAGTATAGGGGCTAGCGGGATTGAGACCCAGTACTTC. The encoded protein is CASSIGASGIETQYF.

The V and J genes are TRBV4-2 and TRBJ2-3; D unclear. The CDR3 is 13 amino acids. Trimming removed 1 base from V and 10 bases from J, with 12 bases in between. Germline loops: CDR1 LGHNA, CDR2 YNFKEQ. CDR3 DNA sequence: TGTGCCAGCAGCCAAGCGGAAAGTACCGCGCAGTATTTT. Its translation: CASSQAESTAQYF.

V and J are TRBV27 and TRBJ2-7; TRBD1 aligns across 7 bases. This CDR3 is 15 amino acids long. Germline CDR1 and CDR2: MNHEY and SMNVEV (reference sequence). V gave up 5 bases and J gave up 2 bases; unmatched junction bases: 9. The CDR3 nucleotides read TGTGCCAGCAGTGCCTCAGGGGGTATCGCCTACGAGCAGTACTTC. Its translation is CASSASGGIAYEQYF.